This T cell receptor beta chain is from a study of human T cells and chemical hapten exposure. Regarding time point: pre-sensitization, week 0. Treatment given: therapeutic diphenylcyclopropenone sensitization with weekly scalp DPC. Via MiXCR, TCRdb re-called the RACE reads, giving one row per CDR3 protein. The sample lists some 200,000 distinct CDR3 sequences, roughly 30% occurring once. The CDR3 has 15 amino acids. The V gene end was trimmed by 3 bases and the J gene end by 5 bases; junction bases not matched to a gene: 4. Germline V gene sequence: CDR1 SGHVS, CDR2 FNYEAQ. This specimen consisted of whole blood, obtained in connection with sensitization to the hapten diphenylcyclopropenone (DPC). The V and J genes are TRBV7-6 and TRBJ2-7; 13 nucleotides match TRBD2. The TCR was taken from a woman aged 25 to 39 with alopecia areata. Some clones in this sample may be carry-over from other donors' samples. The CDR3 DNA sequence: TGTGCCAGCAGCTTCGGACTAGCGGGAGACCACGAGCAGTACTTC. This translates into CASSFGLAGDHEQYF.